This T cell receptor (beta chain) was recorded in a study of cytomegalovirus exposure and HLA in healthy donors. A multiplex PCR was run with 60 Vbeta primers and 13 Jbeta primers. Measured with immunoSEQ multiplex PCR; TCRdb has only the in-frame clones, and not every one. The sample holds about 160,000 clones; about four fifths are singletons and the top ten take about 6.7%. The CDR3 loop spans 15 amino acids. Trimming took 1 base from V and 4 from J; bases not matched to a gene: 7. Germline CDR1 reads SGHRS; CDR2 reads YFSETQ. Broader study findings: In a later analysis, compared with equally common non-associated chains, HLA-associated beta chains were more expanded. Across HLA loci, a later analysis found differing TCR association rates, with DRB1 most and HLA-C fewest. In vitro confirmation showed a few CMV-associated chains to be CMV antigen specific.

This clone was counted a single time. The antigen is undetermined. The TCR sequence derives from a man aged 45 to 65 in good health and CMV-seropositive. Sequencing was performed on PBMCs. This chain joins TRBV5-1 and TRBJ2-5, with 7 bases aligning to TRBD2. The CDR3 bases are TGCGCCAGCAGCTTGTATGCGGGAGTAGGAGAGACCCAGTACTTC. Its protein is CASSLYAGVGETQYF.